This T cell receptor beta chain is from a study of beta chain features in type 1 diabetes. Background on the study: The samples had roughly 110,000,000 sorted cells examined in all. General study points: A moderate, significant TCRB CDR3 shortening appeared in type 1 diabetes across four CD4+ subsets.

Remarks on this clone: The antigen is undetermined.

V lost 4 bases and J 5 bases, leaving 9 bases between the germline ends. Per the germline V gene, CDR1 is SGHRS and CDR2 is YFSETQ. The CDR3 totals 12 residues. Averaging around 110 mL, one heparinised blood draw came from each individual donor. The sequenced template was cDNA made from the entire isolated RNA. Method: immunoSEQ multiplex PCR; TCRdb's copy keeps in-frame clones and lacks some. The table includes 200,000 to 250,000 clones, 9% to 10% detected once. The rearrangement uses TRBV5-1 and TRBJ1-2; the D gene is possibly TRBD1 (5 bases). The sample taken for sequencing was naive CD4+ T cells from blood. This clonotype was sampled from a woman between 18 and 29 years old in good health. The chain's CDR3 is CASSRGGYGYTF. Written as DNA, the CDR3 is TGCGCCAGCAGCAGGGGCGGATATGGCTACACCTTC. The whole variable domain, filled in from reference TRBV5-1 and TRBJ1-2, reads KAGVTQTPRYLIKTRGQQVTLSCSPISGHRSVSWYQQTPGQGLQFLFEYFSETQRNKGNFPGRFSGRQFSNSRSEMNVSTLELGDSALYLCASSRGGYGYTFGSGTRLTVV.